This TCR beta chain derives from a study of a mutant IDH1 vaccine in newly diagnosed glioma. Time point indicated: week 5, during vaccination. Doses comprised 300 ug of mutant IDH1 20-mer peptide each, plus topical imiquimod. The germline gives CDR1 MGHRA, CDR2 YSYEKL. This CDR3 region has 15 residues. V was pared by 1 base and J by 0 bases, with 7 bases between. For this clone: As yet, its antigen is unknown.

Sequenced by immunoSEQ multiplex PCR; TCRdb stores in-frame clones only, minus some. The sample lists 56,000 or so clones; 78% were seen once. The V call is TRBV4-1, the J call TRBJ1-5; D remains unclear. The specimen was PBMCs, collected from a glioma patient whose treatment included an IDH1 peptide vaccine. The source of this sequence is a woman between 35 and 50 years old with glioma. CDR3 in amino acids: CASSQGRGSNQPQHF. The CDR3 DNA reads as TGCGCCAGCAGCCAAGGTCGCGGTAGCAATCAGCCCCAGCATTTT.